This entry lists 10 T cell receptor beta chains sequenced from one sample in a study of T cells in Graves' hyperthyroidism and ophthalmopathy. There were TCR beta CDR3 regions amplified from RNA transcripts. The HTBI primer set drove a first-round RT-PCR of the TCR CDR3. Each CDR3 protein gets one entry after TCRdb re-called the multiplex PCR reads with MiXCR. Here the sample spans about 360,000 distinct CDR3 sequences, 15% to 17% being singletons. What was sequenced was blood. The receptors were gathered from a young woman with Graves' hyperthyroidism that later progressed to Graves' ophthalmopathy.

This clonotype was counted a few times. This chain joins TRBV13 and TRBJ2-3, with 12 bases that match TRBD2. This CDR3 spans 16 amino acids. After removal of 1 base from V and 8 bases from J, the junction contained 7 bases not matched to a gene. CDR1 and CDR2 (germline): PRHDT, FYEKMQ (reference sequence). The CDR3 sequence: CASSLVLAGGEGTQYF. The CDR3 coding sequence is TGTGCCAGCAGCTTAGTACTAGCGGGAGGAGAGGGTACGCAGTATTTT.

The chain recombines TRBV19 with TRBJ2-2; D is uncertain. V was trimmed by 6 bases and J by 3 bases, leaving 11 bases between them. The CDR3 is 14 residues long. CDR1 is LNHDA, CDR2 SQIVND, per germline (reference sequence). The CDR3 sequence: CASSQESHTGELFF. CDR3 nucleotide sequence: TGTGCCAGTAGCCAGGAATCCCACACCGGGGAGCTGTTTTTT.

This clonotype was detected ten times or more. This sequence joins TRBV3-1 and TRBJ1-1; D uncertain. Germline CDR1 reads LGHDT; CDR2 reads YNNKEL (reference sequence). The CDR3 length is 13 residues. Trimming removed 1 base from V and 4 bases from J, with 7 bases in between. DNA of the CDR3: TGTGCCAGCAGCCAAGCAAGGTTCACTGAAGCTTTCTTT. Translating gives CASSQARFTEAFF.

This clonotype was seen repeatedly, ten times or more. This sequence joins TRBV11-2 and TRBJ2-7; perhaps TRBD1 as D (5 bases). The germline gives CDR1 SGHAT, CDR2 FQNNGV. V lost 5 bases and J 3 bases, leaving 11 bases between the germline ends. The CDR3 consists of 13 residues. DNA of the CDR3: TGTGCCAGCAGCGCCGACAGAGTCTACGAGCAGTACTTC. Residues: CASSADRVYEQYF.

This clonotype has ten or more counts. The chain is built from TRBV28 and TRBJ2-7, with D perhaps given as TRBD1 or TRBD2 (5 bases each). This CDR3 is 13 amino acids long. Per germline, CDR1 MDHEN and CDR2 SYDVKM. Trimming removed 5 bases at V and 3 bases at J, with 11 bases between. Here the CDR3 reads CASSRGSYYEQYF. CDR3 coding DNA: TGTGCCAGCAGTCGGGGCAGTTACTACGAGCAGTACTTC.

The rearrangement uses TRBV19 and TRBJ1-5; D gene ambiguous. Trimming left V 8 bases short and J 6 bases short, with 11 bases between. This CDR3 is 12 amino acids long. The germline gives CDR1 LNHDA, CDR2 SQIVND (reference sequence). The CDR3 sequence is CASLAGGQPQHF. CDR3 bases: TGTGCCAGTTTAGCCGGTGGTCAGCCCCAGCATTTT.

This rearrangement joins TRBV28 to TRBJ2-5, with D perhaps TRBD1 or TRBD2 (6 bases each). CDR3 length: 11 amino acids. V was cut by 7 bases and J by 5 bases, with 8 bases left in between. Germline CDR1 is MDHEN and CDR2 is SYDVKM. In nucleotides, the CDR3 is TGTGCCAGCAAAGGGGGGGAGACCCAGTACTTC. As protein: CASKGGETQYF.

This clonotype occurred a few times. This rearrangement joins TRBV6-5 to TRBJ2-3, with TRBD1 identical over 11 bases. CDR1 and CDR2 (germline): MNHEY, SVGAGI. With V trimmed by 0 bases and J by 3 bases, 2 bases remained unmatched. The CDR3 length is 16 residues. The chain's CDR3 is CASSYSGQGGTDTQYF. CDR3 in DNA: TGTGCCAGCAGTTACTCGGGACAGGGGGGTACAGATACGCAGTATTTT.

This clonotype has just a few counts. Germline is not matched at one junction end, which may reflect a read error. This sequence joins TRBV12-3 or TRBV12-4 and TRBJ2-5, with 9 bases fitting TRBD1. The CDR3 contains 12 residues. The CDR3 DNA reads as TGTGCCAGCAGTTCGAGCCACCGGGACAGGGACTTC. This translates into CASSSSHRDRDF.

Regarding this clonotype: A much larger clone is a single base away; this may be a read error. The chain has TRBV20-1 and TRBJ2-5; D is unclear. This CDR3 spans 13 amino acids. V gave up 6 bases and J gave up 5 bases, with 16 bases separating them. Germline assignment: CDR1 DFQATT and CDR2 SNEGSKA (reference sequence). The CDR3 spells CSAMPPGAETQYF. DNA of the CDR3: TGCAGTGCCATGCCGCCCGGTGCTGAGACCCAGTACTTC.